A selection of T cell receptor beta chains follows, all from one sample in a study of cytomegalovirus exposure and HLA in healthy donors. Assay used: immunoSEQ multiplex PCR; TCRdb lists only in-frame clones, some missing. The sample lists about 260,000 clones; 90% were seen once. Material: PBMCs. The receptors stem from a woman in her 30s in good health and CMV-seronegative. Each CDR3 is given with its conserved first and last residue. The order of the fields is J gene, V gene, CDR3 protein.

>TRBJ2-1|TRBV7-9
CASSLGPGDSYNEQFF
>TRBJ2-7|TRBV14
CASSQAERLGDYEQYF
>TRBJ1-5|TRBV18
CASSPDRVSQPQHF
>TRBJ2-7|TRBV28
CASSFGVGTSSYEQYF
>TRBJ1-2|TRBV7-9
CASSLAGTGTDYGYTF
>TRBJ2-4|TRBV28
CASSSPVGSKNIQYF
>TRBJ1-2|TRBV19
CASSIGQGGYGYTF
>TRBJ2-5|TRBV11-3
CASSWWDGGGKETQYF
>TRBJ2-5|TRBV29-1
CSADKTLAGNAYQETQYF
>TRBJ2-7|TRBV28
CASIQGLAAYEQYF
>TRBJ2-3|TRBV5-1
CASSLGPGADTQYF
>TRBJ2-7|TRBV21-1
CASSKGVGTLSSYEQYF
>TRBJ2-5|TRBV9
CASSVALQETQYF
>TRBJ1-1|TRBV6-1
CASSEWDRGPEAFF
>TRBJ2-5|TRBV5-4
CASSRRDIQETQYF
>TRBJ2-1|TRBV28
CATSGQGFHEQFF
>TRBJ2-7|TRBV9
CASSVGTSGREYEQYF
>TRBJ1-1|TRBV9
CASSADVGGNTEAFF
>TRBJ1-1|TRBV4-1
CASSPLVVIVTEAFF
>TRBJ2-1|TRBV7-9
CASSSRLAGPYNEQFF
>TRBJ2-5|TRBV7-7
CASSTGSWETQYF
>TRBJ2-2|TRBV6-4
CASSDRNTGELFF
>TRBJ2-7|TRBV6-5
CASSAGQEAYEQYF
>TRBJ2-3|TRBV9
CASSVVGGWTDTQYF
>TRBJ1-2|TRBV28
CASSLQGDYGYTF
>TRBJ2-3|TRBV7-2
CASRFNWVSDTQYF
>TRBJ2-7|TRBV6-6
CASRQGSSYEQYF
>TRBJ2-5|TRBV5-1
CASSLAGVSRETQYF
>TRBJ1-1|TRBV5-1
CASSLGDRDTEAFF
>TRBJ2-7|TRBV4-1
CASSQSTGGAYEQYF
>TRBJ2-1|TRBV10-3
CAISVGDEQFF
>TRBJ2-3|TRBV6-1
CASSQTPAQYF
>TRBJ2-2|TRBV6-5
CASSYHGRGNTGELFF
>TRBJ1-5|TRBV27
CASKGGMGNQPQHF
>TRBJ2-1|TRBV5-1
CASSQGTGASGYNEQFF
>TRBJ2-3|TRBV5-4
CASSLIGRATDTQYF
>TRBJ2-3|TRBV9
CASSVAGTDTQYF
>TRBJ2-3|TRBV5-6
CASSLVGRGKTDTQYF
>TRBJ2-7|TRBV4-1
CASSQDRLAGGQYF
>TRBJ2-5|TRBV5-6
CASSILTEPGETQYF
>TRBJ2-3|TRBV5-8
CASSSNIGQTTISSTDTQYF
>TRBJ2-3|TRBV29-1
CSVEDPAGDTQYF
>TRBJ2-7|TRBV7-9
CASSRVASGSYEQYF
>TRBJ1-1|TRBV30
CAWSVGMNRGEAFF
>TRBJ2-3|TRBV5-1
CASSYRAGPSTDTQYF